Following are 17 T cell receptor beta chains from one sample sequenced in a study of T cell clonotyping in hematopoietic cell transplantation. Repertoires were generated with immunoSEQ multiplex PCR, while TCRdb's copy carries only in-frame clones and drops some. The profile shows roughly 46,000 clones, around 84% of them singletons. Time point reported: recipient sample about 28 days before transplant, after cytoreduction. Material: peripheral blood mononuclear cells, obtained before stem cell transplant. These receptors were obtained from a man aged 55 to 70 with myelodysplastic syndrome. Some clones in this sample may be carry-over from other donors' samples.

The CDR3: CASSQGGQMNTEAFF. In DNA, the CDR3 is TGCGCCAGCAGCCAAGGAGGGCAGATGAACACTGAAGCTTTCTTT. The gene calls are TRBV4-3 and TRBJ1-1; unclear D gene. CDR1 LGHNA and CDR2 YSLEER come from the germline V gene. V lost 1 base to trimming and J lost 0 bases, with 9 bases between them. The CDR3 spans 15 residues.

This chain links TRBV4-2 with TRBJ2-5, with TRBD2 matching 9 bases. Germline lookup yields CDR1 LGHNA and CDR2 YNFKEQ. V lost 0 bases, J lost 4 bases, and 3 bases stayed unmatched. The CDR3 spans 15 residues. CDR3 loop: CASSQDERGVETQYF. DNA for the CDR3: TGTGCCAGCAGCCAAGATGAGCGGGGGGTAGAGACCCAGTACTTC.

The chain links TRBV14 to TRBJ1-2; D gene unclear. Germline V gene lookup returns CDR1 SGHDN and CDR2 FVKESK. V lost 3 bases to trimming and J lost 8 bases, with 16 bases between them. This CDR3 is built from 14 residues. The CDR3 nucleotides read TGTGCCAGCAGCCAGGGAATACGGGAGACAGGCTACACCTTC. As protein: CASSQGIRETGYTF.

This clone was picked up a small number of times. The CDR3 loop is CASSLTVAGNSPLHF. The CDR3 coding sequence is TGTGCCAGCAGCCTCACGGTAGCGGGTAATTCACCCCTCCACTTT. This chain connects TRBV14 to TRBJ1-6; no firm D call. V lost 4 bases, J lost 6 bases, and 13 bases lay in between. The V gene's germline CDR1 is SGHDN and CDR2 FVKESK. This CDR3 region has 15 residues.

The chain links TRBV5-1 to TRBJ2-7; D unclear. This CDR3 has 15 amino acids. The germline CDR1 and CDR2 sequences are SGHRS and YFSETQ. Deletions cut 0 bases from V and 3 bases from J, with 13 bases between. CDR3 coding DNA: TGCGCCAGCAGCTTGGTGGCAGATTTATACTACGAGCAGTACTTC. Its translation: CASSLVADLYYEQYF.

Worth noting for this clone: The junction shows a germline mismatch at one end, possibly a read error. The V call is TRBV7-7, the J call TRBJ2-5; TRBD1 matches 9 bases. CDR3 length equals 15 residues. Germline-derived CDR1 and CDR2 are SSHAT and FNYEAQ (reference sequence). For the CDR3, the DNA is TGTGCTAGCAGCTTAGATGGGACAGGGCAAGAGACCCAGTACTTC. Its protein is CASSLDGTGQETQYF.

The gene calls are TRBV30 and TRBJ1-5, with 9 bases matching TRBD1. Trimming cost V 5 bases and J 6 bases; bases outside gene matches: 8. This CDR3 region has 14 residues. Per germline, CDR1 GTSNPN and CDR2 SVGIG (reference sequence). The CDR3 nucleotides are TGTGCCTGGGGGCTGAACAGGGGGCTTCAGCCCCAGCATTTT. Translating gives CAWGLNRGLQPQHF.

This clone was found once. At one end the junction does not follow the germline gene, possibly because of a read error. The chain recombines TRBV6-5 with TRBJ1-4; weak D call: TRBD1 (5 bases). The V gene's germline CDR1 is MNHEY and CDR2 SVGAGI. The CDR3 loop spans 13 amino acids. CDR3 bases: TGTGCCAGCAGCCGAGGGGCTAACGAAAAACTGTTTTTT. Translated, it gives CASSRGANEKLFF.

This chain links TRBV18 with TRBJ2-5; 10 nucleotides line up with TRBD1. V trimming: 5 bases; J trimming: 3 bases; junction bases outside the gene matches: 12. Per the germline V gene, CDR1 is KGHSH and CDR2 is LQKENI. This CDR3 is built from 17 residues. The CDR3 nucleotides read TGTGCCAGCTCAGTCGGACAGGGGGTGAACAACAAAGAGACCCAGTACTTC. Protein product: CASSVGQGVNNKETQYF.

This clone has more than one count but fewer than ten. The CDR3 sequence is CASSIQGNEKLFF. CDR3 sequence (DNA): TGTGCCAGCAGTATTCAAGGCAATGAAAAACTGTTTTTT. The J gene is TRBJ1-4, the V gene TRBV6-5; no clear D. Deletions cut 5 bases from V and 5 bases from J, with 9 bases between. CDR3 length equals 13 residues. Germline-derived CDR1 and CDR2 are MNHEY and SVGAGI.

V usage is TRBV7-3 and J usage is TRBJ2-2; the D is unclear. In germline, CDR1 is SGHTA, CDR2 FQGTGA. The V gene lost 5 bases and the J gene lost 0 bases, with 13 bases spanning the gap. There are 16 residues in the CDR3. For the CDR3, the DNA is TGTGCCAGCAGCCGACTTACACCGGCGAACACCGGGGAGCTGTTTTTT. Translation gives CASSRLTPANTGELFF.

The J gene is TRBJ1-2, the V gene TRBV19, with TRBD1 identical over 7 bases. The CDR3 runs to 15 residues. Germline CDR1 reads LNHDA; CDR2 reads SQIVND (reference sequence). V lost 1 base to trimming and J lost 2 bases; unmatched junction nucleotides: 4. CDR3 DNA: TGTGCCAGTAGTATAGGGACGGGACAGAACTATGGCTACACCTTC. This encodes CASSIGTGQNYGYTF.

This sequence joins TRBV27 and TRBJ1-2; no definite D call. The V end lost 5 bases, the J end lost 8 bases, and 18 bases lay between the germline ends. The CDR3 runs 14 residues. Germline V lookup: CDR1 MNHEY, CDR2 SMNVEV (reference sequence). CDR3 bases: TGTGCCAGCAGTCTCGGCCGTCAAACTAGCGGCTACACCTTC. The encoded protein is CASSLGRQTSGYTF.

The chain combines TRBV11-3 with TRBJ1-6, with unresolved D. Germline CDR1 is SGHNT and CDR2 is YENEEA. Trimming shortened V by 7 bases and J by 10 bases, and 14 bases separated the two germline ends. This CDR3 contains 13 residues. CDR3 DNA: TGTGCCAGCAAAAGGTTTAGGGTCTCACCCCTCCACTTT. It specifies CASKRFRVSPLHF.

V and J are TRBV7-3 and TRBJ2-1, with 9 bases fitting TRBD1. From germline, CDR1 is SGHTA and CDR2 FQGTGA. The length of the CDR3 is 15 residues. The J segment lost 8 bases and the V segment lost 4 bases, leaving 9 bases of the junction unmatched. This CDR3 is CASSSRQGGADEQFF. CDR3 nucleotide sequence: TGTGCCAGCAGCTCCCGACAGGGGGGGGCGGATGAGCAGTTCTTC. The full variable domain, with the rest looked up from reference TRBV7-3 and TRBJ2-1, is GAGVSQTPSNKVTEKGKYVELRCDPISGHTALYWYRQSLGQGPEFLIYFQGTGAADDSGLPNDRFFAVRPEGSVSTLKIQRTERGDSAVYLCASSSRQGGADEQFFGPGTRLTVL.

The chain carries TRBV6-5 and TRBJ1-3; 7 bases map to TRBD1. Germline V gene sequence: CDR1 MNHEY, CDR2 SVGAGI. This CDR3 region has 14 residues. V dropped 7 bases and J dropped 3; count of bases not matched to a gene: 6. CDR3 nucleotides: TGTGCCAGCACGGTCAGGGGGTTTGGAAACACCATATATTTT. Translation gives CASTVRGFGNTIYF.

J is TRBJ2-1 and V is TRBV20-1; no clear D. The CDR3 loop spans 11 amino acids. The germline V and J ends were trimmed by 6 bases and 10 bases, with 13 bases remaining between them. The V gene's germline CDR1 is DFQATT and CDR2 SNEGSKA (reference sequence). CDR3 sequence: CSAHSSQEQFF. CDR3 DNA sequence: TGCAGTGCACACAGCTCCCAGGAGCAGTTCTTC.